A selection of T cell receptor beta chains follows, all from one sample in a study of OX40 agonist ivuxolimab in advanced cancers. Repertoires were generated with immunoSEQ multiplex PCR, while TCRdb's copy carries only in-frame clones and drops some. Of 75,000 to 80,000 clones in the sample, roughly 80% were seen once. The specimen comprised CD4+ or CD8+ T cells sorted from blood, sampled in a trial of the OX40 agonist ivuxolimab. The receptor source for this set is an adult with an advanced solid tumor such as melanoma, head and neck, liver or kidney cancer. CDR3s include the opening cysteine and the closing phenylalanine or tryptophan. A D gene is named only where the DNA matches it firmly. Not all rows give a size; the values are once, few, many and, for expanded clones, a class.

clone_size d_call j_call v_call cdr3_aa cdr3_nt
- - TRBJ1-5 TRBV5-1 CASSPGDSNQPQHF TGCGCCAGCAGCCCAGGGGATAGCAATCAGCCCCAGCATTTT
- TRBD1 TRBJ1-2 TRBV18 CASSPPTGGLNYGYTF TGTGCCAGCTCACCACCGACAGGGGGACTAAACTATGGCTACACCTTC
once - TRBJ2-1 TRBV11-2 CASSPGLGGRNEQFF TGTGCCAGCAGCCCCGGACTAGGGGGGCGCAATGAGCAGTTCTTC
- - TRBJ1-3 TRBV25-1 CASSAGAGAGNTIYF TGTGCCAGCAGTGCCGGGGCAGGGGCTGGAAACACCATATATTTT
- - TRBJ2-7 TRBV5-4 CASSLDLGLLSVEQCF TGTGCCAGCAGCTTGGATTTGGGACTCCTAAGTGTTGAGCAGTGCTTC
- - TRBJ1-6 TRBV6-6 CASSYSQPYNSPLHF TGTGCCAGCAGTTACTCTCAACCTTATAATTCACCCCTCCACTTT
- - TRBJ2-6 TRBV4-2 CASSQDWAGSSGANVLTF TGTGCCAGCAGCCAAGATTGGGCCGGCTCCTCTGGGGCCAACGTCCTGACTTTC
- - TRBJ1-2 TRBV6-5 CASSYIPTGVYGYTF TGTGCCAGCAGTTATATCCCGACAGGTGTCTATGGCTACACCTTC
- - TRBJ2-3 TRBV12-5 CASGRDHPMYF TGTGCTAGTGGTAGGGACCACCCTATGTATTTT
- - TRBJ2-7 TRBV19 CASKEEKTYEQYF TGTGCCAGTAAGGAAGAAAAAACCTACGAGCAGTACTTC
few TRBD2 TRBJ2-7 TRBV7-9 CASSLERGVQYF TGTGCCAGCAGCTTAGAGCGGGGTGTGCAGTACTTC
- - TRBJ2-1 TRBV5-1 CASSFLGESARNEQFF TGCGCCAGCAGCTTTTTAGGGGAGTCGGCGCGAAATGAGCAGTTCTTC
- - TRBJ2-7 TRBV5-1 CASPAGATAYEQYF TGCGCCAGCCCCGCGGGGGCCACCGCTTACGAGCAGTACTTC
- - TRBJ2-7 TRBV6-5 CASSSTDTSYEQYF TGTGCCAGCAGTTCAACTGACACTTCCTACGAGCAGTACTTC
- TRBD2 TRBJ2-3 TRBV7-9 CASSSISPAGAPTDTQYF TGTGCCAGCAGCTCCATATCGCCAGCGGGAGCGCCAACAGATACGCAGTATTTT
- TRBD1 TRBJ1-1 TRBV7-8 CASSSPRDRGNTEAFF TGTGCCAGCAGCTCTCCCCGGGACAGGGGGAACACTGAAGCTTTCTTT
- TRBD2 TRBJ2-1 TRBV5-1 CASSLELGLAGGEQFF TGCGCCAGCAGCTTGGAGTTGGGACTAGCGGGAGGTGAGCAGTTCTTC
- - TRBJ2-2 TRBV2 CASRRNTGELFF TGTGCCAGCAGAAGAAACACCGGGGAGCTGTTTTTT
- - TRBJ1-2 TRBV14 CASSRDTKSYGYTF TGTGCCAGCAGCCGGGACACCAAAAGCTATGGCTACACCTTC
once - TRBJ1-2 TRBV5-1 CASSFETPNYGYTF TGCGCCAGCAGCTTCGAGACACCCAACTATGGCTACACCTTC
- - TRBJ2-7 TRBV5-8 CASGRGLGEQYF TGTGCCAGCGGTAGGGGGTTAGGCGAGCAGTACTTC
- TRBD1 TRBJ1-5 TRBV5-6 CASSLRGQEKNQPQHF TGTGCCAGCAGCTTGAGGGGACAGGAGAAAAATCAGCCCCAGCATTTT
- TRBD2 TRBJ2-5 TRBV5-4 CASSWGLAGAKTQYF TGTGCCAGCAGCTGGGGACTAGCGGGGGCGAAGACCCAGTACTTC
few TRBD1 TRBJ2-7 TRBV5-5 CASRQQGTEQYF TGTGCCAGCAGGCAACAGGGGACCGAGCAGTACTTC
- TRBD2 TRBJ2-7 TRBV30 CAWSPSSGIHEQYF TGTGCCTGGAGTCCGTCTAGCGGGATCCACGAGCAGTACTTC
once TRBD2 TRBJ2-5 TRBV2 CASRGRAGGRTQYF TGTGCCAGCAGGGGGAGGGCCGGGGGACGGACCCAGTACTTC
- - TRBJ1-4 TRBV7-8 CASSVEVPAEKLFF TGTGCCAGCAGCGTAGAGGTTCCCGCCGAAAAACTGTTTTTT
- - TRBJ2-7 TRBV5-4 CASSPGFRAAVEQYF TGTGCCAGCAGCCCAGGTTTTCGCGCCGCGGTCGAGCAGTACTTC
- - TRBJ1-2 TRBV19 CASSTGRGYGYTF TGTGCCAGTTCAACCGGGAGAGGATATGGCTACACCTTC
- - TRBJ2-7 TRBV7-8 CASSRARRMNDEQYF TGTGCCAGCAGCCGGGCCAGACGAATGAATGACGAGCAGTACTTC
- TRBD1 TRBJ2-7 TRBV5-5 CASSILNTGAEQYF TGTGCCAGCAGCATTCTTAATACAGGGGCCGAGCAGTACTTC
- TRBD2 TRBJ2-3 TRBV5-1 CASSLGLAGTDTQYF TGCGCCAGCAGCTTAGGACTAGCGGGCACAGATACGCAGTATTTT
many - TRBJ2-7 TRBV19 CASSRRGELFHEQYF TGTGCCAGTAGTCGACGGGGCGAGTTATTTCACGAGCAGTACTTC
- - TRBJ2-5 TRBV2 CASNAWETQYF TGTGCCAGCAATGCCTGGGAGACCCAGTACTTC
- TRBD1 TRBJ2-1 TRBV9 CASSAGQGAVYEQFF TGTGCCAGCAGCGCCGGACAGGGGGCGGTGTATGAGCAGTTCTTC
- - TRBJ1-1 TRBV18 CASSVEGPEAFF TGTGCCAGCTCCGTCGAAGGCCCTGAAGCTTTCTTT
- - TRBJ1-1 TRBV7-9 CASSLISSEAFF TGTGCCAGCAGCTTAATCTCGTCGGAAGCTTTCTTT
- - TRBJ1-2 TRBV6-5 CASRMGGNYGYTF TGTGCCAGCAGAATGGGGGGCAACTATGGCTACACCTTC
- - TRBJ1-1 TRBV7-8 CASSLGTRGGPLANTEAFF TGTGCCAGCAGCTTAGGAACCCGAGGGGGGCCCCTGGCGAACACTGAAGCTTTCTTT
- - TRBJ2-5 TRBV28 CASSNRETQYF TGTGCCAGCAGTAACAGAGAGACCCAGTACTTC
- TRBD1 TRBJ1-6 TRBV30 CAWGRQGVDSPLHF TGTGCCTGGGGAAGACAGGGAGTAGATTCACCCCTCCACTTT
- - TRBJ2-7 TRBV19 CASSLGESHYEQYF TGTGCCAGTAGTTTGGGGGAAAGCCACTACGAGCAGTACTTC
once - TRBJ1-1 TRBV7-9 CASSLTTPNTEAFF TGTGCCAGCAGCTTAACAACCCCGAACACTGAAGCTTTCTTT
- TRBD1 TRBJ2-7 TRBV18 CASSPTAIQGAGEQYF TGTGCCAGCTCACCAACGGCAATACAGGGGGCAGGCGAGCAGTACTTC
- - TRBJ2-1 TRBV7-9 CASSLVSRVGGDEQFF TGTGCCAGCAGCTTAGTTTCCAGGGTGGGTGGTGATGAGCAGTTCTTC
once - TRBJ2-7 TRBV6-1 CASRVGTPSGYEQYF TGTGCCAGCAGAGTCGGGACACCTTCGGGCTACGAGCAGTACTTC
medium-sized - TRBJ2-7 TRBV6-5 CASSLPGLGGQQYF TGTGCCAGCAGCCTTCCGGGACTAGGGGGCCAGCAGTACTTC
- - TRBJ1-5 TRBV6-1 CASSETVQNQPQHF TGTGCCAGCAGTGAAACAGTTCAAAATCAGCCCCAGCATTTT
- - TRBJ2-6 TRBV4-2 CASSSRGGANVLTF TGTGCCAGCAGCAGTAGGGGGGGGGCCAACGTCCTGACTTTC
- - TRBJ1-2 TRBV10-2 CASRPTSNNYGYTF TGCGCCAGCAGACCGACAAGTAATAACTATGGCTACACCTTC
- - TRBJ2-3 TRBV4-1 CASRSKNTQYF TGTGCCAGTCGATCTAAGAATACGCAGTATTTT